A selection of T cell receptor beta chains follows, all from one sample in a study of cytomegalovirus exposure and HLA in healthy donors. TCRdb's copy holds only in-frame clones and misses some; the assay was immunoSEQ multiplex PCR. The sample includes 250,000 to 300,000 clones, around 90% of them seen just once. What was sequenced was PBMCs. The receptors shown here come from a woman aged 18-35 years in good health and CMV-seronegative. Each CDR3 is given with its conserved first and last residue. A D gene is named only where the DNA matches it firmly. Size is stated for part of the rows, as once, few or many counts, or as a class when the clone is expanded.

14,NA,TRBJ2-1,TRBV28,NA,CASSLIGGGNEQFF,TGTGCCAGCAGTTTAATTGGGGGCGGGAATGAGCAGTTCTTC
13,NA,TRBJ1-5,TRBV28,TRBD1,CASTGTGVEPQHF,TGTGCCAGCACCGGGACAGGGGTCGAACCCCAGCATTTT
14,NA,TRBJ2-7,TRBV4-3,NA,CASSQGLASGEQYF,TGCGCCAGCAGCCAAGGGCTAGCGTCGGGCGAGCAGTACTTC
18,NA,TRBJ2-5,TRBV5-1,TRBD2,CASSLGVLAGAEGETQYF,TGCGCCAGCAGCTTGGGGGTACTAGCGGGGGCCGAGGGAGAGACCCAGTACTTC
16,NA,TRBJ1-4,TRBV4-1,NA,CASSPYSGVANEKLFF,TGCGCCAGCAGCCCGTATTCAGGGGTAGCTAATGAAAAACTGTTTTTT
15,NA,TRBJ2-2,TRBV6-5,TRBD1,CASSYGTGGKGELFF,TGTGCCAGCAGTTACGGGACAGGGGGCAAAGGGGAGCTGTTTTTT
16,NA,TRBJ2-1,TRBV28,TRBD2,CASSLTSGGGMYEQFF,TGTGCCAGCAGTTTAACTAGCGGGGGGGGCATGTATGAGCAGTTCTTC
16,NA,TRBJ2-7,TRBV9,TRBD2,CASSVDLGGSSYEQYF,TGTGCCAGCAGCGTAGATTTGGGGGGGAGCTCCTACGAGCAGTACTTC
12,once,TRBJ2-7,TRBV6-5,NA,CASSYSGREQYF,TGTGCCAGCAGTTACTCGGGGAGGGAGCAGTACTTC
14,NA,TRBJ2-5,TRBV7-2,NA,CASSLLVPVETQYF,TGTGCCAGCAGCTTATTAGTTCCGGTGGAGACCCAGTACTTC
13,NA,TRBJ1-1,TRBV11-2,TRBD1,CASRPTGGGEAFF,TGTGCCAGCAGACCGACAGGGGGCGGTGAAGCTTTCTTT
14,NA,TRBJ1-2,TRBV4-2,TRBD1,CASSPGTEDYGYTF,TGTGCCAGCAGCCCTGGGACAGAAGACTATGGCTACACCTTC
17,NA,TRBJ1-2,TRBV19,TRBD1,CASSIRDRVMINYGYTF,TGTGCCAGTAGTATACGGGACAGGGTTATGATTAACTATGGCTACACCTTC
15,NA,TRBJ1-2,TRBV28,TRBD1,CASSLIPSGGYGYTF,TGTGCCAGCAGTTTAATCCCTTCAGGGGGCTATGGCTACACCTTC
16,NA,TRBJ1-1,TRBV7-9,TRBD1,CASSFYRGLSPAEAFF,TGTGCCAGCAGCTTTTACAGGGGGCTTTCCCCGGCTGAAGCTTTCTTT
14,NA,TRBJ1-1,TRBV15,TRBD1,CATTMDREGTEAFF,TGTGCCACCACCATGGACAGGGAGGGCACTGAAGCTTTCTTT
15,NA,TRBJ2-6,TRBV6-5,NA,CASRPLVSGANVLTF,TGTGCCAGCAGACCACTAGTTTCTGGGGCCAACGTCCTGACTTTC
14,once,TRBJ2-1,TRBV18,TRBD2,CASSPRGGGNEQFF,TGTGCCAGCTCACCTCGGGGGGGCGGGAATGAGCAGTTCTTC
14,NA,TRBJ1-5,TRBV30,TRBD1,CAWSPTGGYQPQHF,TGTGCCTGGTCTCCTACAGGGGGCTATCAGCCCCAGCATTTT
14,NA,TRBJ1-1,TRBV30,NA,CAWRRSTMNTEAFF,TGTGCCTGGAGACGGAGCACTATGAACACTGAAGCTTTCTTT
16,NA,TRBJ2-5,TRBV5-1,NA,CASSLGILEGQETQYF,TGCGCCAGCAGCTTGGGTATACTAGAGGGCCAAGAGACCCAGTACTTC
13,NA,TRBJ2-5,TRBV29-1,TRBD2,CSVEGGVGETQYF,TGCAGCGTTGAGGGGGGGGTAGGGGAGACCCAGTACTTC